This T cell receptor beta chain originates from a study of blood T cell repertoires in COVID-19. Study-wide context: The United States, Italy and Spain were the sources of the acute and convalescent COVID-19 samples. Nucleic acid was either cDNA or gDNA, and it came from T cells, B-cell-depleted T cells, or PBMCs.

Germline values: CDR1 SGHVS, CDR2 FNYEAQ. V was clipped by 1 base and J by 10 bases, with 10 bases between them. CDR3 length: 12 amino acids. This clone showed up just once. In the authors' methods: The assay estimated nucleated cells by amplifying reference gene primers. Some clones are missing from TCRdb's copy, which holds only in-frame ones; the method was immunoSEQ multiplex PCR. V and J calls and clone size come straight from that table; D and trimming were deduced from the DNA. This sample has some 28,000 clones, with about 90% found just once. This chain uses TRBV7-6 with TRBJ1-1; D ambiguous. This sequence was found in a human donor in a cohort sampled during active COVID-19. The sequencing input was peripheral blood. The CDR3 reads CASSLDPGRAFF. CDR3 in DNA: TGTGCCAGCAGCTTAGACCCTGGGAGAGCTTTCTTT. Full variable domain (missing parts from reference TRBV7-6 and TRBJ1-1): GAGVSQSPRYKVTKRGQDVALRCDPISGHVSLYWYRQALGQGPEFLTYFNYEAQQDKSGLPNDRFSAERPEGSISTLTIQRTEQRDSAMYRCASSLDPGRAFFGQGTRLTVV.